The TCR beta chain under discussion was sequenced for a study of blood T cells in healthy people across ages. Study overall: Capture via template switching afforded approximately one barcoded beta molecule per two T cells.

Peripheral blood samples of approximately 10 milliliters were drawn from each donor. This clonotype was recorded once. Its antigen is unidentified. Notes on the study in general: Those diversity estimates obtained from one million T cells were thought to be underestimates.

It was with a sample-barcoded 5' primer and a J-beta primer mix that a second PCR of about 7 to 12 cycles was run. One entry per CDR3 protein results from TCRdb running MiXCR on the 5' RACE reads. The data contain roughly 860,000 distinct CDR3 sequences, approximately 67% of them singletons. The CDR3 runs to 16 residues. Germline CDR1 is SGHVS and CDR2 is FQNEAQ. V gave up 5 bases and J gave up 2 bases, with 16 bases separating them. The receptor was derived from a man aged 25-40 years in good health. This chain connects TRBV7-8 to TRBJ1-5; D perhaps matches TRBD1 (5 bases). The sample consisted of blood. DNA for the CDR3: TGTGCCAGCAGCAATCTCGGGGGGGTGGGCAATCAGCCCCAGCATTTT. Translating it yields CASSNLGGVGNQPQHF.